Described below is a single T cell receptor (beta chain) sequence and its context. Authors' data handling: Reference gene primer amplification gave estimated nucleated cell counts. The table came from immunoSEQ multiplex PCR; TCRdb's copy has only in-frame clones and leaves some out. The V and J calls and clone size come from that table; D and trimming were worked out from the DNA. Of roughly 92,000 clones listed, 85% to 90% are singletons. The sample belongs to a study of blood T cell repertoires in COVID-19. Across the whole study: T cells, B-cell-depleted T cells, or PBMCs provided the cDNA or gDNA that served as material.

Unmatched junction bases numbered 5, after V lost 0 bases and J lost 2 bases. Germline CDR1 reads SGHRS; CDR2 reads YFSETQ. The CDR3 is 16 residues long. Sequencing was carried out using peripheral blood. This sequence originates from a woman older than 75 with active or convalescent COVID-19. The chain combines TRBV5-1 with TRBJ2-1; TRBD1 matches at 7 bases. CDR3 loop: CASSLEPGQPYNEQFF. DNA for the CDR3: TGCGCCAGCAGCTTGGAACCGGGACAGCCCTACAATGAGCAGTTCTTC.